This T cell receptor (beta chain) came from a study of identical twins. TCRdb reprocessed the 5' RACE reads via MiXCR and lists one record per CDR3 protein. The table records 1.5 million to 2 million distinct CDR3 sequences, around 29% of them present only once. This CDR3 has 17 amino acids. The germline gives CDR1 SGHTA, CDR2 FQGNSA. V was pared by 4 bases and J by 2 bases, with 12 bases of the junction left unmatched. On this clonotype itself: Its antigen is unknown.

Points from the study as a whole: Beta out-of-frame sequences showed weaker excess twin sharing.

The receptor was derived from a newborn girl in good health. This chain uses TRBV7-2 with TRBJ2-3; 7 bases fit TRBD2. Sample: cord blood. The CDR3 nucleotides are TGTGCCAGCAGCTCCATGGTGACTAGCTTGGACACAGATACGCAGTATTTT. This codes for CASSSMVTSLDTDTQYF.